The 19 T cell receptor beta chains below come from one sample, sequenced in a study of multiple sclerosis patients with progressive multifocal leukoencephalopathy. Specified time point: less than 15 months of natalizumab therapy. Libraries were prepared by immunoSEQ multiplex PCR; TCRdb keeps only in-frame clonotypes and omits some of them. The sample consists of around 25,000 clones, around 90% of them appearing once. The sequenced sample was PBMCs, obtained from a patient treated with natalizumab. These receptors were collected from a man younger than 45 with multiple sclerosis.

V is TRBV4-1 and J is TRBJ2-7; 7 bases match TRBD1. Germline values: CDR1 MGHRA, CDR2 YSYEKL. The length of the CDR3 is 15 residues. V trimming: 4 bases; J trimming: 3 bases; junction bases outside the gene matches: 9. CDR3 DNA sequence: TGCGCCAGCAGCCCCTACAGGGGAAATAACTACGAGCAGTACTTC. This gives the protein CASSPYRGNNYEQYF.

The sample holds one count of this clone. V and J are TRBV25-1 and TRBJ1-2; D is ambiguous. CDR1 is MGHDK and CDR2 is SYGVNS in the germline V gene. V lost 8 bases, J lost 8 bases, and 15 bases lay in between. The length of the CDR3 is 12 residues. The CDR3 DNA sequence: TGTGCCAGCCACGGGCCGCTCGGGGGCTACACCTTC. It yields the protein CASHGPLGGYTF.

This chain uses TRBV7-2 with TRBJ2-3; D might be TRBD1 (6 bases). Germline V CDR1 and CDR2: SGHTA, FQGNSA. Between the trimmed V and J ends, which lost 1 base and 3 bases, there was a span of 14 bases. The CDR3 contains 16 residues. CDR3 sequence: CASSLVDSPRTDTQYF. The CDR3 DNA reads as TGTGCCAGCAGCTTAGTGGACAGCCCTAGGACAGATACGCAGTATTTT.

The chain uses TRBV15 and TRBJ2-2; tentatively, D is TRBD2 (6 bases). Germline loops: CDR1 LNHNV, CDR2 YYDKDF (reference sequence). Trimming removed 4 bases at V and 4 bases at J, with 16 bases between. This CDR3 is built from 16 residues. CDR3 nucleotide sequence: TGTGCCACCAGCAAAGCTCGGGGGAGTTTCACCGGGGAGCTGTTTTTT. This sequence encodes CATSKARGSFTGELFF.

J is TRBJ2-1 and V is TRBV7-9; D may be TRBD2 (5 bases). The CDR3 is 15 residues long. V lost 5 bases, J lost 0 bases, and 11 bases lay in between. The germline V gene has CDR1 SEHNR and CDR2 FQNEAQ (reference sequence). CDR3 DNA: TGTGCCAGCAGCAGAATAGGGAGCTCCTACAATGAGCAGTTCTTC. This gives the protein CASSRIGSSYNEQFF.

The rearrangement uses TRBV19 and TRBJ2-3; 15 bases are shared with TRBD2. V was clipped by 3 bases and J by 5 bases; unmatched bases: 12. The CDR3 has 19 residues. Germline-derived CDR1 and CDR2 are LNHDA and SQIVND (reference sequence). CDR3 coding DNA: TGTGCCAGTAGTATGGATCCATGGACTAGCGGGAGGGCGGAAGATACGCAGTATTTT. Protein product: CASSMDPWTSGRAEDTQYF.

In its sample, this clone was seen a few times. This chain connects TRBV5-6 to TRBJ2-2; 9 bases align to TRBD2. Germline lookup yields CDR1 SGHDT and CDR2 YYEEEE. CDR3 size: 17 residues. Trimming at V came to 3 bases and at J to 4 bases, leaving 10 bases not matched to a gene. CDR3 sequence (DNA): TGTGCCAGCAGCTCAAATGTGCGGGAGGGCCGCACCGGGGAGCTGTTTTTT. This encodes CASSSNVREGRTGELFF.

The chain carries TRBV13 and TRBJ2-5; D may be TRBD1 or TRBD2 (6 bases each). Germline V CDR1 and CDR2: PRHDT, FYEKMQ (reference sequence). The V gene lost 0 bases and the J gene lost 11 bases, with 10 bases spanning the gap. The CDR3 is 12 residues long. DNA for the CDR3: TGTGCCAGCAGCTTAGGAAGGGGGGAGCAGTACTTC. Amino acid sequence: CASSLGRGEQYF.

This clone was counted a few times. CDR3 loop: CAISESSANTGELFF. The CDR3 DNA is TGTGCCATCAGTGAGTCGTCAGCGAACACCGGGGAGCTGTTTTTT. The rearrangement uses TRBV10-3 and TRBJ2-2; D not certain. Trimming took 0 bases from V and 0 from J, leaving 5 bases between them. There are 15 residues in the CDR3. Germline V CDR1 and CDR2: ENHRY, SYGVKD.

The rearrangement links TRBV27 to TRBJ2-7; perhaps TRBD2 as D (6 bases). Trimming took 3 bases from V and 3 from J, leaving 15 bases between them. This CDR3 is 15 amino acids long. CDR1 is MNHEY and CDR2 is SMNVEV in the germline V gene (reference sequence). In nucleotides, the CDR3 is TGTGCCAGCAGTTTTCGGGTTGGGAGGCGCTACGAGCAGTACTTC. Protein product: CASSFRVGRRYEQYF.

The V call is TRBV4-3, the J call TRBJ1-1; D possibly corresponds to TRBD1 (6 bases). Germline CDR1 reads LGHNA; CDR2 reads YSLEER. V was pared by 0 bases and J by 8 bases, with 10 bases between. This CDR3 is 13 amino acids long. For the CDR3, the DNA is TGCGCCAGCAGCCAAGATGGGGGCTACGAAGCTTTCTTT. This encodes CASSQDGGYEAFF.

The chain links TRBV9 to TRBJ2-7; TRBD2 matches 10 bases. CDR3 length: 16 residues. Germline V gene lookup returns CDR1 SGDLS and CDR2 YYNGEE. V trimming: 3 bases; J trimming: 0 bases; junction bases outside the gene matches: 6. CDR3 bases: TGTGCCAGCAGCGCGACCTTAGCGGGAGGCTCCTACGAGCAGTACTTC. Its protein is CASSATLAGGSYEQYF. The full variable domain, with the rest looked up from reference TRBV9 and TRBJ2-7, is DSGVTQTPKHLITATGQRVTLRCSPRSGDLSVYWYQQSLDQGLQFLIQYYNGEERAKGNILERFSAQQFPDLHSELNLSSLELGDSALYFCASSATLAGGSYEQYFGPGTRLTVT.

This clone was seen just once. The chain combines TRBV29-1 with TRBJ1-2, with a weak D call TRBD1 (5 bases). Germline-derived CDR1 and CDR2 are SQVTM and ANQGSEA. CDR3 length: 13 residues. The germline V and J ends were trimmed by 7 bases and 3 bases, with 15 bases remaining between them. CDR3 coding DNA: TGCAGCGGATGGGGGGATCGGGACTATGGCTACACCTTC. It encodes CSGWGDRDYGYTF.

DNA of the CDR3: TGTGCCACCAGCAGAGACTTTAGCACAGATACGCAGTATTTT. This gives the protein CATSRDFSTDTQYF. The genes are TRBV15 and TRBJ2-3; unclear D gene. CDR1 and CDR2 (germline): LNHNV, YYDKDF (reference sequence). The CDR3 has 14 amino acids. V was clipped by 0 bases and J by 0 bases, with 4 bases between them.

V usage is TRBV12-5 and J usage is TRBJ2-3, with no clear D. This CDR3 region has 10 residues. Germline CDR1 and CDR2: LGHNT and FRNRAP. Trimming pared 8 bases from V and 9 bases from J, leaving 9 bases between. Here the CDR3 reads CASYNITQYF. CDR3 DNA sequence: TGTGCTAGTTATAACATCACGCAGTATTTT.

This clone appeared a single time. V usage is TRBV27 and J usage is TRBJ1-4; 12 bases align to TRBD1. The germline V gene encodes CDR1 MNHEY and CDR2 SMNVEV (reference sequence). The CDR3 is made up of 16 amino acids. V shed 7 bases and J 8 bases; nucleotides not matched to a gene: 11. CDR3: CASKGTGGVEGEKLFF. The CDR3 DNA reads as TGTGCCAGCAAAGGGACAGGGGGCGTAGAGGGGGAAAAACTGTTTTTT.

The chain has TRBV19 and TRBJ1-5; TRBD1 matches at 8 bases. The CDR3 has 16 residues. The germline V gene encodes CDR1 LNHDA and CDR2 SQIVND (reference sequence). The junction had 9 bases not matched to a gene; V was cut back by 4 bases and J by 4 bases. This CDR3 reads CASSKLTGVVNQPQHF. CDR3 nucleotides: TGTGCCAGTAGTAAACTGACAGGGGTGGTAAATCAGCCCCAGCATTTT.

The V gene is TRBV6-1, the J gene TRBJ2-3; no firm D call. CDR3 size: 15 residues. V lost 3 bases and J 4 bases, leaving 14 bases between the germline ends. Per germline, CDR1 MNHNS and CDR2 SASEGT. The CDR3 nucleotides are TGTGCCAGCAGTGATTTCACGTTTCGCCCAGATACGCAGTATTTT. Residues: CASSDFTFRPDTQYF.

This clone was observed a few times. V is TRBV7-8 and J is TRBJ2-1; 15 bases line up with TRBD2. Germline V gene lookup returns CDR1 SGHVS and CDR2 FQNEAQ. V dropped 1 base and J dropped 9; count of bases not matched to a gene: 4. CDR3 length equals 16 residues. CDR3 in amino acids: CASSLDGLAGGPEQFF. CDR3 nucleotides: TGTGCCAGCAGCTTAGACGGACTAGCGGGAGGGCCTGAGCAGTTCTTC.